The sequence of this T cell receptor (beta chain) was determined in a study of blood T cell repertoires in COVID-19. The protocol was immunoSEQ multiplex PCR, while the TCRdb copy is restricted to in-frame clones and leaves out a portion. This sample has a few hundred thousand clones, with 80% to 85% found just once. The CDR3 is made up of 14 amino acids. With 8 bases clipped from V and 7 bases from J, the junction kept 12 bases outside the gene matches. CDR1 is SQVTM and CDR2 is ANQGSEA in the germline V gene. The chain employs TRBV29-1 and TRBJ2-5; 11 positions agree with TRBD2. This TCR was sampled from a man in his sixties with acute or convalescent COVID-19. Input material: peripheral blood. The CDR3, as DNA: TGCAGCTCCCGAGGGACTAGCGGCAGCGGGACCCAGTACTTC. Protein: CSSRGTSGSGTQYF.